Sequencing of this T cell receptor (beta chain) was carried out in a study of OX40 agonist ivuxolimab in advanced cancers. In the study overall: Given to patients was ivuxolimab, an agonistic anti-OX40 (CD134) antibody. At just under 85% male, the cohort had a mean age of 60 years, ranging from about 20 to 90. Each patient was given ivuxolimab into a vein every 2 weeks, at 0.01 to 10 mg/kg.

Only in-frame clones appear in the TCRdb table, and some are missing; sequencing was by immunoSEQ multiplex PCR. There are approximately 80,000 clones in the sample; approximately 85% occur only once, and about 4% lies in the top ten. Blood got drawn at baseline, again on cycle 4 day 1, and then on cycle 7 day 1. This clone was counted once. CDR3 length equals 15 residues. V gave up 5 bases and J gave up 4 bases; unmatched junction bases: 7. From germline, CDR1 is KGHSH and CDR2 LQKENI. Sequenced here: CD4+ or CD8+ T cells sorted from blood, sampled in a trial of the OX40 agonist ivuxolimab. J is TRBJ1-5 and V is TRBV18, with TRBD1 identical over 8 bases. The sequence derives from an adult with an advanced solid tumor such as melanoma, head and neck, liver or kidney cancer. The CDR3 DNA reads as TGTGCCAGCTCATCCACAGGGGGGATGAATCAGCCCCAGCATTTT. As protein: CASSSTGGMNQPQHF. The whole variable domain, filled in from reference TRBV18 and TRBJ1-5, reads NAGVMQNPRHLVRRRGQEARLRCSPMKGHSHVYWYRQLPEEGLKFMVYLQKENIIDESGMPKERFSAEFPKEGPSILRIQQVVRGDSAAYFCASSSTGGMNQPQHFGDGTRLSIL.